One sample yielded the 23 T cell receptor beta chains listed below, sequenced in a study of shared clonotypes between healthy human individuals. TCRdb keeps only in-frame clones here, not all; method: immunoSEQ multiplex PCR. The sample yields about 2.3 million clones, approximately 93% seen once. Sequences were obtained from naive CD4+ T cells from PBMCs. The subset: CD45RA+ positively selected. The receptors were sampled from a man aged 18 to 35 in good health. Some clones in this sample may be carry-over from other donors' samples.

This chain uses TRBV2 with TRBJ2-2; maybe TRBD2 (6 bases). The length of the CDR3 is 13 residues. The V gene's germline CDR1 is SNHLY and CDR2 FYNNEI. Between the trimmed V and J ends, which lost 6 bases and 5 bases, there was a span of 10 bases. The CDR3 here is CASRGLGTGELFF. The CDR3 DNA follows: TGTGCCAGCAGGGGACTCGGGACCGGGGAGCTGTTTTTT.

The chain is built from TRBV28 and TRBJ2-4; D possibly corresponds to TRBD1 (6 bases). CDR1 and CDR2 from the germline V gene are MDHEN and SYDVKM. The CDR3 length is 15 residues. V lost 7 bases and J lost 0, with 13 bases in between. The CDR3, as DNA: TGTGCCAGCAAAGGACAGTTACTAGCCAAAAACATTCAGTACTTC. This codes for CASKGQLLAKNIQYF.

This clone has only one observation. V gene TRBV19 combines with J gene TRBJ2-7; D might be TRBD1 or TRBD2, each matching 5 bases. The CDR3 contains 14 residues. V was trimmed by 5 bases and J by 0 bases, leaving 11 bases between them. CDR1 and CDR2 (germline): LNHDA, SQIVND (reference sequence). The CDR3 spells CASSVGRSSYEQYF. The CDR3 nucleotides read TGTGCCAGTAGTGTGGGACGGAGCTCCTACGAGCAGTACTTC.

For this clone: The same CDR3 arises from other DNA sequences in this sample as well. The chain joins TRBV18 to TRBJ1-1, with D unresolved. The V end was cut by 5 bases, the J end by 1 base, with 8 bases between. This CDR3 is built from 13 residues. Germline-derived CDR1 and CDR2 are KGHSH and LQKENI. This chain's CDR3 is CASSLHRNTEAFF. CDR3 nucleotides: TGTGCCAGCTCATTACACAGGAACACTGAAGCTTTCTTT. Together with reference TRBV18 and TRBJ1-1, the CDR3 gives the full variable domain: NAGVMQNPRHLVRRRGQEARLRCSPMKGHSHVYWYRQLPEEGLKFMVYLQKENIIDESGMPKERFSAEFPKEGPSILRIQQVVRGDSAAYFCASSLHRNTEAFFGQGTRLTVV.

This clone has a single count. The chain carries TRBV5-1 and TRBJ2-1; a weak D match, TRBD1 (5 bases). In germline, CDR1 is SGHRS, CDR2 YFSETQ. Trimming took off 4 bases at V and 0 bases at J, with 20 bases between the two ends. This CDR3 has 18 amino acids. CDR3 region: CASSLYSGAGSSYNEQFF. CDR3 nucleotides: TGCGCCAGCAGCCTATATTCTGGGGCCGGGTCCTCCTACAATGAGCAGTTCTTC.

J is TRBJ1-5 and V is TRBV19; no clear D. The CDR3 contains 16 residues. V was clipped by 5 bases and J by 3 bases, with 17 bases between them. CDR1 is LNHDA, CDR2 SQIVND, per germline (reference sequence). The CDR3: CASSVGAGSANQPQHF. The CDR3 region has the DNA TGTGCCAGTAGTGTGGGTGCGGGGAGTGCCAATCAGCCCCAGCATTTT.

CDR3 nucleotide sequence: TGTGCCAGCAAAATTGAGGGGAACACTGAAGCTTTCTTT. Its translation: CASKIEGNTEAFF. V usage is TRBV2 and J usage is TRBJ1-1; D gene uncertain. This CDR3 has 13 amino acids. Germline V CDR1 and CDR2: SNHLY, FYNNEI. The V and J ends lost 7 bases and 1 base respectively, with 10 bases between them.

The chain has TRBV7-9 and TRBJ2-5; 8 bases agree with TRBD1. Germline CDR1 SEHNR, CDR2 FQNEAQ (reference sequence). CDR3 size: 14 residues. V lost 5 bases and J lost 2; bases outside the gene matches: 4. The CDR3 DNA sequence: TGTGCCAGCAGCAAGGACAGGGCACAAGAGACCCAGTACTTC. This encodes CASSKDRAQETQYF.

The chain is built from TRBV9 and TRBJ2-7, with D possibly being TRBD2 (6 bases). V lost 0 bases and J 6 bases, leaving 13 bases between the germline ends. The CDR3 runs to 14 residues. The germline CDR1 and CDR2 sequences are SGDLS and YYNGEE. CDR3 residues: CASSVDLLASEQYF. The CDR3, as DNA: TGTGCCAGCAGCGTAGATCTACTAGCATCCGAGCAGTACTTC.

The V call is TRBV28, the J call TRBJ1-5; D uncertain. The V and J ends lost 7 bases and 6 bases respectively, with 7 bases between them. The germline V gene encodes CDR1 MDHEN and CDR2 SYDVKM. The CDR3 totals 11 residues. The CDR3 reads CASTRGQPQHF. The DNA for the CDR3 is TGTGCCAGCACCCGAGGTCAGCCCCAGCATTTT.

This CDR3 is CAWSGRSGAPYEQYF. The CDR3 region has the DNA TGTGCCTGGAGTGGGCGCTCCGGGGCCCCCTACGAGCAGTACTTC. V and J are TRBV30 and TRBJ2-5; perhaps D is TRBD1 or TRBD2 (5 bases each). The DNA end lines up better with TRBJ2-7; the J call may be wrong. The V gene's germline CDR1 is GTSNPN and CDR2 SVGIG (reference sequence). The CDR3 contains 15 residues.

This chain uses TRBV11-2 with TRBJ2-2, with 11 positions matching TRBD1. After removal of 4 bases from V and 4 bases from J, the junction contained 5 bases not matched to a gene. The CDR3 covers 16 residues. Germline CDR1 and CDR2: SGHAT and FQNNGV. CDR3 bases: TGTGCCAGCAGCTATTGGACAGGGGGCATCACCGGGGAGCTGTTTTTT. Its protein product is CASSYWTGGITGELFF.

The chain has TRBV5-1 and TRBJ2-1; 9 bases map to TRBD1. In germline, CDR1 is SGHRS, CDR2 YFSETQ. V lost 0 bases to trimming and J lost 2 bases; unmatched junction nucleotides: 3. This CDR3 has 16 amino acids. The CDR3 loop reads CASSLAWTGAYNEQFF. DNA of the CDR3: TGCGCCAGCAGCTTGGCCTGGACAGGGGCCTACAATGAGCAGTTCTTC.

The chain links TRBV6-1 to TRBJ2-4, with D possibly being TRBD1 (5 bases). Germline loops: CDR1 MNHNS, CDR2 SASEGT. V lost 7 bases to trimming and J lost 0 bases, with 10 bases between them. CDR3 size: 14 residues. The CDR3 reads CASTGHLAKNIQYF. CDR3 nucleotide sequence: TGTGCCAGCACAGGACATCTAGCCAAAAACATTCAGTACTTC.

J is TRBJ1-4 and V is TRBV5-1, with TRBD1 matching over 8 bases. Germline assignment: CDR1 SGHRS and CDR2 YFSETQ. This CDR3 has 14 residues. J was trimmed by 2 bases and V by 4 bases; bases with no gene match: 1. The CDR3 loop is CASSRTGTNEKLFF. CDR3 nucleotide sequence: TGCGCCAGCAGCCGGACAGGGACTAATGAAAAACTGTTTTTT. The complete variable domain, with remaining parts taken from reference TRBV5-1 and TRBJ1-4, reads KAGVTQTPRYLIKTRGQQVTLSCSPISGHRSVSWYQQTPGQGLQFLFEYFSETQRNKGNFPGRFSGRQFSNSRSEMNVSTLELGDSALYLCASSRTGTNEKLFFGSGTQLSVL.

V gene TRBV10-1 combines with J gene TRBJ2-6; D call uncertain. Germline V gene lookup returns CDR1 WNHNN and CDR2 SYGVQD (reference sequence). The CDR3 covers 15 residues. With 3 bases removed from V and 0 bases from J, the gap between germline ends came to 6 bases. CDR3 in amino acids: CASSDELSGANVLTF. CDR3 DNA sequence: TGCGCCAGCAGTGACGAGCTCTCTGGGGCCAACGTCCTGACTTTC.

The rearrangement joins TRBV6-4 to TRBJ2-6; 11 bases match TRBD2. The CDR3 runs 16 residues. Germline trimming cut 8 bases from V and 0 bases from J; bases unmatched to any gene: 3. From germline, CDR1 is MRHNA and CDR2 SNTAGT. The CDR3 region is CASVSGRVSGANVLTF. The CDR3 nucleotides read TGTGCCAGCGTTAGCGGGAGGGTCTCTGGGGCCAACGTCCTGACTTTC.

The chain is built from TRBV4-3 and TRBJ2-5; 8 bases map to TRBD2. V gave up 4 bases and J gave up 1 base; unmatched junction bases: 8. CDR3 size: 16 residues. Germline loops: CDR1 LGHNA, CDR2 YSLEER. The CDR3 region has the DNA TGCGCCAGCAGCCCCCTCGGGGGGGCCACCCAAGAGACCCAGTACTTC. It specifies CASSPLGGATQETQYF.

This chain joins TRBV6-5 and TRBJ2-7; 13 positions match TRBD2. Per the germline V gene, CDR1 is MNHEY and CDR2 is SVGAGI. This CDR3 contains 16 residues. The trim removed 0 bases at V and 7 bases at J, leaving 6 bases unmatched. CDR3 region: CASSYSGLAGAREQYF. CDR3 nucleotide sequence: TGTGCCAGCAGTTACTCCGGACTAGCGGGAGCCAGGGAGCAGTACTTC.

The rearrangement uses TRBV5-1 and TRBJ2-1; D may be TRBD2 (6 bases). The CDR3 is made up of 13 amino acids. V lost 0 bases to trimming and J lost 10 bases, with 11 bases between them. Germline CDR1 is SGHRS and CDR2 is YFSETQ. For the CDR3, the DNA is TGCGCCAGCAGCTTGGTACTAGCTGGGGAGCAGTTCTTC. Protein sequence: CASSLVLAGEQFF.

The chain couples TRBV7-2 to TRBJ2-7, with no clear D. CDR3 length: 13 residues. V shed 2 bases and J shed 2 bases, with 7 bases lying between them. Per germline, CDR1 SGHTA and CDR2 FQGNSA. CDR3 bases: TGTGCCAGCAGCTTACCCCGGGCCTACGAGCAGTACTTC. Its translation: CASSLPRAYEQYF.

This clone was detected only once. The rearrangement uses TRBV27 and TRBJ2-3; unclear D gene. Germline V lookup: CDR1 MNHEY, CDR2 SMNVEV (reference sequence). This CDR3 has 15 residues. Trimming shortened V by 3 bases and J by 1 base, and 11 bases separated the two germline ends. CDR3 in amino acids: CASSLSPRGTDTQYF. The DNA of the CDR3 is TGTGCCAGCAGTTTGAGTCCTAGGGGCACAGATACGCAGTATTTT.

About this clone itself: The same CDR3 arises from other DNA sequences in this sample as well. The chain's CDR3 is CASSLRPDTQYF. The DNA for the CDR3 is TGTGCCAGCAGTTTAAGGCCAGATACGCAGTATTTT. The chain joins TRBV28 to TRBJ2-3; D is unresolved. The germline V gene has CDR1 MDHEN and CDR2 SYDVKM. This CDR3 spans 12 amino acids. The V and J ends lost 2 bases and 4 bases respectively, with 4 bases between them. Supplemented by reference TRBV28 and TRBJ2-3, the full variable domain reads DVKVTQSSRYLVKRTGEKVFLECVQDMDHENMFWYRQDPGLGLRLIYFSYDVKMKEKGDIPEGYSVSREKKERFSLILESASTNQTSMYLCASSLRPDTQYFGPGTRLTVL.